These 5 T cell receptor beta chains came from one sample sequenced in a study of blood T cell repertoires in COVID-19. The method was immunoSEQ multiplex PCR; TCRdb's version includes in-frame clones alone and lacks a portion of them. Of more than 150,000 clones in the sample, about 83% were seen once. Sequenced input: peripheral blood. Every receptor here comes from a man in his 70s who had recovered from COVID-19.

In its sample, this clone was seen once. CDR3 region: CASSIQGGPMNTEAFF. CDR3 coding DNA: TGTGCCAGTAGTATCCAGGGGGGACCCATGAACACTGAAGCTTTCTTT. The rearrangement links TRBV19 to TRBJ1-1; TRBD1 matches at 7 bases. Germline CDR1 LNHDA, CDR2 SQIVND (reference sequence). This CDR3 region has 16 residues. Trimming took 3 bases from V and 0 from J; bases not matched to a gene: 7.

The chain carries TRBV2 and TRBJ2-7; 9 bases align to TRBD2. Looked up from germline, CDR1 is SNHLY and CDR2 is FYNNEI. V shed 1 base and J 2 bases; nucleotides not matched to a gene: 3. This CDR3 contains 15 residues. CDR3 DNA: TGTGCCAGCAGTGAAGAGGCTAGCGGGACCTACGAGCAGTACTTC. Protein product: CASSEEASGTYEQYF.

This chain uses TRBV3-1 (or the pseudogene TRBV3-2) with TRBJ2-1; 11 bases line up with TRBD2. J was trimmed by 10 bases and V by 0 bases; bases with no gene match: 20. The CDR3 length is 20 residues. Looked up from germline, CDR1 is LGHDT and CDR2 is YNNKEL (reference sequence). The CDR3 DNA reads as TGTGCCAGCAGCCAAGATCTGGGACTAGCGGTGGCCCGGCAGAGTAAAGAGCAGTTCTTC. This codes for CASSQDLGLAVARQSKEQFF.

This chain's CDR3 is CASRGMGEGGETQYF. In nucleotides, the CDR3 is TGCGCCAGCAGAGGCATGGGGGAGGGAGGAGAGACCCAGTACTTC. The chain joins TRBV5-1 to TRBJ2-5; 7 bases match TRBD2. This CDR3 spans 15 amino acids. V gave up 5 bases and J gave up 4 bases; unmatched junction bases: 11. From germline, CDR1 is SGHRS and CDR2 YFSETQ.

The J gene is TRBJ2-5, the V gene TRBV28; D perhaps matches TRBD1 (5 bases). V lost 7 bases and J lost 5, with 17 bases in between. CDR1 is MDHEN and CDR2 is SYDVKM in the germline V gene. This CDR3 contains 14 residues. The CDR3: CASNRQGFWETQYF. Written as DNA, the CDR3 is TGTGCCAGCAATCGGCAGGGTTTCTGGGAGACCCAGTACTTC.